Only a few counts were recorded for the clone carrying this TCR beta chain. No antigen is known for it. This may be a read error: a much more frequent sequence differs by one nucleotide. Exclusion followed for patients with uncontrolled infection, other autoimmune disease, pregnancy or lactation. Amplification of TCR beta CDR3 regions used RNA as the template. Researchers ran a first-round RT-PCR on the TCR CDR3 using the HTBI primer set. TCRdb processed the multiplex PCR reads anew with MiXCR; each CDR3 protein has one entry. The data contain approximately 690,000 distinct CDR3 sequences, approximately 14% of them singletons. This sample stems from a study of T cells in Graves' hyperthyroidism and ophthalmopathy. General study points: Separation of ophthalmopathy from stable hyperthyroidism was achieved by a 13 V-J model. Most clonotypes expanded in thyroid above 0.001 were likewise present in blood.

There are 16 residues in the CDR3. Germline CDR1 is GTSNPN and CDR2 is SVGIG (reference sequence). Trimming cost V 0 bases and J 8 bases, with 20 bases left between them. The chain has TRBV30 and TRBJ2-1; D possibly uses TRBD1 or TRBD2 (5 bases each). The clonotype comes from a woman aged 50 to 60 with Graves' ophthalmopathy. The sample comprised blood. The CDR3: CAWSVYVLKRDDEQFF. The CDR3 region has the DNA TGTGCCTGGAGTGTTTACGTCTTGAAACGGGACGATGAGCAGTTCTTC.